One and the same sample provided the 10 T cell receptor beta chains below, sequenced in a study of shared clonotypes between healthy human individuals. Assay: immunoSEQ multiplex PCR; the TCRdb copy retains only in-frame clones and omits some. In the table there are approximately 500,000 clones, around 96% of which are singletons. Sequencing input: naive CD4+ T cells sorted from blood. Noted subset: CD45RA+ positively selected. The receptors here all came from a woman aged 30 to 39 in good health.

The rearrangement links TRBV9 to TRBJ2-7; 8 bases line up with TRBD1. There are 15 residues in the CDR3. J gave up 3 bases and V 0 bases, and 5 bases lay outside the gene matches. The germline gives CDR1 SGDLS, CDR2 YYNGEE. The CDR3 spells CASSVDGQGVYEQYF. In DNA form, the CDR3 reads TGTGCCAGCAGCGTAGATGGACAGGGAGTCTACGAGCAGTACTTC. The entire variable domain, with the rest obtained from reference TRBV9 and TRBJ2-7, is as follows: DSGVTQTPKHLITATGQRVTLRCSPRSGDLSVYWYQQSLDQGLQFLIQYYNGEERAKGNILERFSAQQFPDLHSELNLSSLELGDSALYFCASSVDGQGVYEQYFGPGTRLTVT.

The CDR3 bases are TGTGCCAGCAGGTCCAACGGGAGGGGAGAGACCCAGTACTTC. As protein: CASRSNGRGETQYF. The gene calls are TRBV6-1 and TRBJ2-5; TRBD2 matches at 8 bases. The trim removed 6 bases at V and 4 bases at J, leaving 7 bases unmatched. Germline V gene lookup returns CDR1 MNHNS and CDR2 SASEGT. This CDR3 is built from 14 residues.

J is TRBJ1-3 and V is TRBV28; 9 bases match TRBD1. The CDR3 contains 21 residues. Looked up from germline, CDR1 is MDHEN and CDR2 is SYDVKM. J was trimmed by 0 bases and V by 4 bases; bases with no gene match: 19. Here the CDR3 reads CASSSPAPGGQGSFSGNTIYF. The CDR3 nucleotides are TGTGCCAGCAGTTCCCCCGCCCCCGGTGGACAGGGGTCCTTCTCTGGAAACACCATATATTTT. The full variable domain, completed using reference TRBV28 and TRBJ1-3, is DVKVTQSSRYLVKRTGEKVFLECVQDMDHENMFWYRQDPGLGLRLIYFSYDVKMKEKGDIPEGYSVSREKKERFSLILESASTNQTSMYLCASSSPAPGGQGSFSGNTIYFGEGSWLTVV.

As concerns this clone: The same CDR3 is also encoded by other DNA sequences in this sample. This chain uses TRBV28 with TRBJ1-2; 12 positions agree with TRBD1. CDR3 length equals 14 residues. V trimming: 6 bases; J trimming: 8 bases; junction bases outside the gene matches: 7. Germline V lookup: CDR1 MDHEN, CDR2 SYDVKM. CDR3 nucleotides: TGTGCCAGCAGCACGGGACAGGGGGCGAGGGGCTACACCTTC. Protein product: CASSTGQGARGYTF.

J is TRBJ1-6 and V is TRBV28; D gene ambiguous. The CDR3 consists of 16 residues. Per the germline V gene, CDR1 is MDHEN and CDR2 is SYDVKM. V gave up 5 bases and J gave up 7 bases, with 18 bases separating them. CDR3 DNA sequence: TGTGCCAGCAGTATAACACCCGGGCCAAAAAATTCACCCCTCCACTTT. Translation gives CASSITPGPKNSPLHF.

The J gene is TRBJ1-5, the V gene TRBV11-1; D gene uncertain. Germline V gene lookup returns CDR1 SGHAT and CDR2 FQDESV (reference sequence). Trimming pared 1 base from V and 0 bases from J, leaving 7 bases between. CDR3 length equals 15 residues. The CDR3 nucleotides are TGTGCCAGCAGCTTAGGCGATAATAGCAATCAGCCCCAGCATTTT. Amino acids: CASSLGDNSNQPQHF. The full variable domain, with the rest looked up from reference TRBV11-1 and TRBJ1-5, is EAEVAQSPRYKITEKSQAVAFWCDPISGHATLYWYRQILGQGPELLVQFQDESVVDDSQLPKDRFSAERLKGVDSTLKIQPAELGDSAMYLCASSLGDNSNQPQHFGDGTRLSIL.

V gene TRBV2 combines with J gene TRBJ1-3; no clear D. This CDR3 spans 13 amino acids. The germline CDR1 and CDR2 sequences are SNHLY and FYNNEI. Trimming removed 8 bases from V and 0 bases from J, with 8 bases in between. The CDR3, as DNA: TGTGCCAGCTTTCGGGACTCTGGAAACACCATATATTTT. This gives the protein CASFRDSGNTIYF.

The CDR3 spells CASTQTLDSYNEQFF. CDR3 bases: TGTGCCAGCACTCAAACACTAGACTCCTACAATGAGCAGTTCTTC. The chain couples TRBV28 to TRBJ2-1; D might be TRBD2 (5 bases). The length of the CDR3 is 15 residues. With 7 bases removed from V and 0 bases from J, the gap between germline ends came to 13 bases. CDR1 MDHEN and CDR2 SYDVKM come from the germline V gene.

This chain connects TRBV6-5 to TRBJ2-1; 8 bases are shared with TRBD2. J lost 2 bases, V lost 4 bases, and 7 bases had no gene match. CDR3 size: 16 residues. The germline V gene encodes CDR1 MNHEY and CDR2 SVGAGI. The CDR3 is CASSWVAGRTYNEQFF. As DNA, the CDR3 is TGTGCCAGCAGTTGGGTAGCGGGAAGAACCTACAATGAGCAGTTCTTC.

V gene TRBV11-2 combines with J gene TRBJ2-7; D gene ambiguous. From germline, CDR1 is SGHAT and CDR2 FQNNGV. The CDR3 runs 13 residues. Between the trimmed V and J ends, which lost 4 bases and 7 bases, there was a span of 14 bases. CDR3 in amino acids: CASSSTAFGEQYF. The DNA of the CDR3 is TGTGCCAGCAGCTCAACAGCTTTTGGTGAGCAGTACTTC.